This T cell receptor (beta chain) was sequenced in a study of cytomegalovirus exposure and HLA in healthy donors. General observations from the study: As a later analysis showed, a missense DCLRE1C variant was linked to trimming of TCR beta V- and J-genes.

Germline CDR1 is MNHEY and CDR2 is SMNVEV (reference sequence). The CDR3 extends over 17 amino acids. V lost 6 bases and J lost 8; bases outside the gene matches: 14. In the case of this clone: What it binds is not known.

Primers included in the PCR were 60 Vbeta and 13 Jbeta primers. Sequencing used immunoSEQ multiplex PCR; TCRdb keeps in-frame clones, though not all of them. Of 110,000 to 150,000 clones listed, 75% to 90% are singletons. This chain uses TRBV27 with TRBJ1-4, with 11 positions matching TRBD1. Sequenced sample: PBMCs. The sequence was collected from a man aged 35 to 55 in good health and CMV-seronegative. This CDR3 is CASSQLGQGAMWEKLFF. The DNA of the CDR3 is TGTGCCAGCAGCCAACTCGGACAGGGGGCTATGTGGGAAAAACTGTTTTTT.